The entry below gives a single TCR beta chain sequence along with its context. The target antigen is unknown. The data belong to a study of vaccination and CD4 T cells after COVID-19. Cultured CD4+ T-cell DNA underwent Oncomine TCR Beta short-read sequencing. CD4+ T cells were cultured, and genomic DNA was extracted from them. In TCRdb, the PCR reads were re-called with MiXCR into one record per CDR3 protein. In the table there are around 10,000 distinct CDR3 sequences, under 40% of which are singletons. In germline, CDR1 is MRHNA, CDR2 SNTAGT. The V and J ends lost 6 bases and 7 bases respectively, with 12 bases between them. The CDR3 consists of 13 residues. Treatment in this sample: approximately nine-day PBMC culture with coronavirus spike peptide pools or control peptides (ViraFEST assay). CD4+ T-cell collection from the unexposed donor predated the COVID-19 pandemic (2011-2018).

This clonotype originated in a human donor in good health. The chain employs TRBV6-4 and TRBJ2-2; D assignment may be TRBD1 or TRBD2 (6 bases each). The material sequenced was CD4+ T cells from blood, cultured in vitro. CDR3 DNA sequence: TGTGCCAGCAGGGGGGGCGAAGGCGGGGAGCTGTTTTTT. Translated: CASRGGEGGELFF.